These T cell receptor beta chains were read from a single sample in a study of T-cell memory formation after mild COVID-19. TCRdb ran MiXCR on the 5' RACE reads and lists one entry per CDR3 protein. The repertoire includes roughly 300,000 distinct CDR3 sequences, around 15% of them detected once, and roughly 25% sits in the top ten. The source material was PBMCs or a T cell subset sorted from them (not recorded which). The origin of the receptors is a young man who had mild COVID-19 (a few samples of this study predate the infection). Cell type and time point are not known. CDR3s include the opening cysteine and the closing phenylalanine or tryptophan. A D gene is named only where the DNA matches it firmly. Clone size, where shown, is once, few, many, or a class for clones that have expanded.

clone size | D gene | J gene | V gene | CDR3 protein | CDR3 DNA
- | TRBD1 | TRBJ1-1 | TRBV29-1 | CSTDRGLEAFF | TGCAGCACCGACAGGGGGCTTGAAGCTTTCTTT
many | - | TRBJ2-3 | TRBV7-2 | CASSLVLAADTQYF | TGTGCCAGCAGCTTAGTTCTAGCTGCAGATACGCAGTATTTT
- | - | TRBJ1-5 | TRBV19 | CASSIPGNYDQPQHF | TGTGCCAGTAGTATCCCAGGGAATTACGATCAGCCCCAGCATTTT
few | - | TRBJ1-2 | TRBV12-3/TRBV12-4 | CASSLWTSYGYTF | TGTGCCAGCAGTCTTTGGACATCATATGGCTACACCTTC
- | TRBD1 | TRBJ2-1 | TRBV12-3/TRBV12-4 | CASSTAGTGYNEQFF | TGTGCCAGCAGTACGGCCGGGACAGGGTACAATGAGCAGTTCTTC
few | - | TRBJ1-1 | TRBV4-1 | CASSQDGTEAFF | TGCGCCAGCAGCCAAGACGGCACTGAAGCTTTCTTT
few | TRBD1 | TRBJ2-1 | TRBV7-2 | CASSLVGTGAQNEQFF | TGTGCCAGCAGCTTAGTGGGGACAGGGGCTCAGAATGAGCAGTTCTTC
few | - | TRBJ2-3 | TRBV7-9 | CASSLASRQTDTQYF | TGTGCCAGCAGCTTAGCTTCTAGGCAAACAGATACGCAGTATTTT
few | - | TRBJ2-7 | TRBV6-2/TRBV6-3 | CASSYNNYEQYF | TGTGCCAGCAGTTACAACAACTACGAGCAGTACTTC
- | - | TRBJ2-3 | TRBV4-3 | CASSQEAAVTDTQYF | TGCGCCAGCAGCCAAGAGGCTGCTGTCACAGATACGCAGTATTTT
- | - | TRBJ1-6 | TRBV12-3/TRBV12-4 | CASRWDSYNSPLHF | TGTGCCAGCCGATGGGACTCCTATAATTCACCCCTCCACTTT
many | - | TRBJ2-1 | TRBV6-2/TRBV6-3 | CASTPYNRDMSSYNEQFF | TGTGCCAGCACTCCATATAACCGGGACATGAGCTCCTACAATGAGCAGTTCTTC
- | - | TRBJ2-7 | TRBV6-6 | CASGGAGSTYEQYF | TGTGCCAGCGGAGGTGCAGGATCAACCTACGAGCAGTACTTC
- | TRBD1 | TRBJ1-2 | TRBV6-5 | CASRYSGQGPYGYTF | TGTGCCAGCAGATATAGCGGACAGGGTCCCTATGGCTACACCTTC
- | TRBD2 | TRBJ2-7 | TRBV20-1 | CSAGGGHLYEQYF | TGCAGTGCAGGCGGGGGGCATCTTTACGAGCAGTACTTC
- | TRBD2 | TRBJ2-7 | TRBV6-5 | CASTRLARPPSSYEQYF | TGTGCCAGCACTCGACTAGCCCGGCCCCCAAGCTCCTACGAGCAGTACTTC
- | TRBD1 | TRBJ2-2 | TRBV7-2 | CASSDTGTGVSTGELFF | TGTGCCAGCAGCGATACCGGGACAGGGGTTAGCACCGGGGAGCTGTTTTTT
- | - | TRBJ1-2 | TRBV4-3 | CASSHSGELGYTF | TGCGCCAGCAGCCACTCAGGGGAACTTGGCTACACCTTC
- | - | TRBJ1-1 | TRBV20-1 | CSARDPQGSYTEAFF | TGCAGTGCTAGAGATCCGCAGGGTTCGTACACTGAAGCTTTCTTT
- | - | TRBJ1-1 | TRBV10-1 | CASSEGLNTEAFF | TGCGCCAGCAGTGAGGGGTTGAACACTGAAGCTTTCTTT
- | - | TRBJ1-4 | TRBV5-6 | CASSFGTFATNEKLFF | TGTGCCAGCAGCTTCGGGACATTTGCAACTAATGAAAAACTGTTTTTT
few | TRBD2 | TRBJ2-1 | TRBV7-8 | CASSSWSGDYNEQFF | TGTGCCAGCAGCTCCTGGAGCGGGGACTACAATGAGCAGTTCTTC
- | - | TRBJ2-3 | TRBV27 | CASSLSVTGAYTDTQYF | TGTGCCAGCAGTTTATCGGTCACGGGGGCCTACACAGATACGCAGTATTTT
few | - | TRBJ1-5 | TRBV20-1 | CSAPTQNLYQPQHF | TGCAGTGCACCGACACAGAACCTTTATCAGCCCCAGCATTTT
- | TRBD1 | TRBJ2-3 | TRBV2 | CASTGRDRADTQYF | TGTGCCAGCACTGGCCGGGACAGGGCGGATACGCAGTATTTT
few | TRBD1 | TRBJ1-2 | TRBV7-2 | CASSLVATGAKALYTF | TGTGCCAGCAGCTTAGTTGCGACAGGGGCCAAGGCGCTGTACACCTTC
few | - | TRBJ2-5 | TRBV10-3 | CAIRDSGSETQYF | TGTGCCATCAGGGATTCCGGGAGCGAGACCCAGTACTTC
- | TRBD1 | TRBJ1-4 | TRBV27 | CATRGTATNEKLFF | TGTGCCACCCGAGGGACAGCAACTAATGAAAAACTGTTTTTT
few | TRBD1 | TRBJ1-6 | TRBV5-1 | CASRLWTGGRNSPLHF | TGCGCCAGCCGTCTGTGGACAGGGGGAAGGAATTCACCCCTCCACTTT
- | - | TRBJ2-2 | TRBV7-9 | CASSTGANTGELFF | TGTGCCAGCAGCACCGGGGCGAACACCGGGGAGCTGTTTTTT
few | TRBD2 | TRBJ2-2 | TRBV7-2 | CASSPRSAGGRNTGELFF | TGTGCCAGCAGCCCCCGCTCCGCGGGGGGGCGAAACACCGGGGAGCTGTTTTTT
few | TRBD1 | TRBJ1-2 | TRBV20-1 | CSARDGTGNYGYTF | TGCAGTGCTAGAGATGGGACAGGGAACTATGGCTACACCTTC
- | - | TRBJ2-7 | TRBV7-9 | CASSLVGGATYEQYF | TGTGCCAGCAGCTTAGTGGGGGGGGCAACCTACGAGCAGTACTTC
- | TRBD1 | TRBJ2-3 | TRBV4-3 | CASSQGATGRTDTQYF | TGCGCCAGCAGCCAAGGGGCGACAGGGCGCACAGATACGCAGTATTTT
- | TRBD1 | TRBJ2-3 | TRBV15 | CATSSTGTGVADTQYF | TGTGCCACCAGCAGCACCGGGACAGGGGTAGCAGATACGCAGTATTTT
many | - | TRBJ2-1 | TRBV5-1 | CASSYNNEQFF | TGCGCCAGCAGCTATAACAATGAGCAGTTCTTC
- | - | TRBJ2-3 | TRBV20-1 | CSARLLDTQYF | TGCAGTGCCAGACTACTAGATACGCAGTATTTT
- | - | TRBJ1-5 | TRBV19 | CASSIGGRGASNQPQHF | TGTGCCAGTAGTATAGGCGGCAGAGGAGCTAGCAATCAGCCCCAGCATTTT
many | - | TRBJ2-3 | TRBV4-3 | CASSQEYSVTQYF | TGCGCCAGCAGCCAAGAGTATAGCGTAACGCAGTATTTT
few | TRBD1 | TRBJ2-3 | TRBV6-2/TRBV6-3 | CASSSAQGLPVPDTQYF | TGTGCCAGCAGCTCGGCACAGGGGTTACCCGTACCAGATACGCAGTATTTT
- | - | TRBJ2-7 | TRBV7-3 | CASSFLAGSFSYEQYF | TGTGCCAGCAGCTTTCTGGCAGGGAGTTTTTCCTACGAGCAGTACTTC
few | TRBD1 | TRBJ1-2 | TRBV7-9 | CASLRDSVTYGYTF | TGTGCCAGCTTAAGGGACAGCGTTACCTATGGCTACACCTTC
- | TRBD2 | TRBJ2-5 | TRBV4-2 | CASSQATSGSQETQYF | TGTGCCAGCAGCCAAGCGACTAGCGGGTCCCAAGAGACCCAGTACTTC
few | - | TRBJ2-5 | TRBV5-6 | CASSLSGAPGETQYF | TGTGCCAGCAGCTTGTCAGGAGCCCCCGGGGAGACCCAGTACTTC
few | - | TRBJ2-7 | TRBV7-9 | CASSLADSSNIYEQYF | TGTGCCAGCAGCTTAGCGGACAGTTCGAACATCTACGAGCAGTACTTC
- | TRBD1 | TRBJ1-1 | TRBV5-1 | CASSWGQADTEAFF | TGCGCCAGCAGCTGGGGACAGGCGGACACTGAAGCTTTCTTT
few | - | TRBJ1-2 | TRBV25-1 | CASSDRGAGYGYTF | TGTGCCAGCAGTGACAGGGGCGCGGGCTATGGCTACACCTTC
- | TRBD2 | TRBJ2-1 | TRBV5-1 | CASSGLAGARGYNEQFF | TGCGCCAGCAGCGGACTAGCGGGGGCTCGGGGTTACAATGAGCAGTTCTTC
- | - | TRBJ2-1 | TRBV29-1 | CSARRVVGQFF | TGCAGCGCCCGGAGGGTGGTTGGGCAGTTCTTC
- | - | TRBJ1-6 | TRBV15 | CATSRQEYNSPLHF | TGTGCCACCAGCAGACAGGAATATAATTCACCCCTCCACTTT
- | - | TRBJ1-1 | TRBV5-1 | CASSWGGGEDTEAFF | TGCGCCAGCAGCTGGGGCGGGGGGGAGGACACTGAAGCTTTCTTT
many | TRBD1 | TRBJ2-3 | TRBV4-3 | CASSQDGTGITDTQYF | TGCGCCAGCAGCCAAGACGGGACAGGGATCACAGATACGCAGTATTTT
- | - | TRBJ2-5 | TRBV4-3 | CASSQDVGTQETQYF | TGCGCCAGCAGCCAAGATGTGGGAACACAAGAGACCCAGTACTTC
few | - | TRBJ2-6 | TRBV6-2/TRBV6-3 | CASRTAKAGGANVLTF | TGTGCCAGCAGGACGGCAAAGGCGGGTGGGGCCAACGTCCTGACTTTC
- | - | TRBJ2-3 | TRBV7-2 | CASSRDRLDTQYF | TGTGCCAGCAGCAGGGACCGCCTGGATACGCAGTATTTT